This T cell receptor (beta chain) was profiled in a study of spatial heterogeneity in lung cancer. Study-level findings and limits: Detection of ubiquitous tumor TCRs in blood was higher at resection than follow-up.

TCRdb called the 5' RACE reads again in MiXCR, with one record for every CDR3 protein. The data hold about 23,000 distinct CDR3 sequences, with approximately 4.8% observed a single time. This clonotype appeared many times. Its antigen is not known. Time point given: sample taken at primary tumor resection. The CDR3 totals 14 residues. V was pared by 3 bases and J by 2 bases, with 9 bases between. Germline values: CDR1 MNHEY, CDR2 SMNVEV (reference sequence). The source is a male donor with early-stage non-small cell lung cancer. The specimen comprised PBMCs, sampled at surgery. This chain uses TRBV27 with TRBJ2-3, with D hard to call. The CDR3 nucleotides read TGTGCCAGCAGTTTTGGGCCTCACACAGATACGCAGTATTTT. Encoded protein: CASSFGPHTDTQYF.